This note documents a single T cell receptor beta chain sequence. The CDR3 totals 12 residues. Between the trimmed V and J ends, which lost 2 bases and 7 bases, there was a span of 6 bases. Germline V lookup: CDR1 SGHVS, CDR2 FNYEAQ. The protocol was immunoSEQ multiplex PCR, while the TCRdb copy is restricted to in-frame clones and leaves out a portion. The data show 73,000 or so clones, 90% to 95% seen once. This record belongs to a study of technical replicates of blood from a handful of donors. Sequences were obtained from T cells isolated from PBMCs. The rearrangement links TRBV7-6 to TRBJ2-1, with a tentative D call TRBD2 (5 bases). This clonotype was sampled from a human donor in good health. CDR3 amino acids: CASSLWRNEQFF. The CDR3 DNA reads TGTGCCAGCAGCTTATGGAGGAATGAGCAGTTCTTC.